This TCR beta chain was sequenced in a study of shared clonotypes between healthy human individuals (dated by TCRdb to about 2020). Looking at the study overall: A few men and two women, aged 18 to 49 years, made up the cohort. For each donor, three plates each were used for CD4 naive and CD4 memory, two plates were used for CD8 naive, and one plate was used for CD8 memory. Leukapheresis yielded between about 0.9 and 8.9 billion PBMCs per donor. Different laboratories and diverse techniques were used to prepare libraries and sequence TCR repertoires, to increase sequencing depth and limit assay-specific biases. To estimate repertoire size and how much clonotypes are shared between individuals, the study performed deep sequencing of blood TCR repertoires from a few healthy adults.

To note about this clone: It lacks a known antigen. The sample holds no much larger clone one base away, and base qualities are not on file.

Donors were healthy HIV-negative adults with no recently reported acute infections or vaccinations. Every donor was a Caucasian adult residing in Nashville, Tennessee, USA. CD4+ T cells were enriched by magnetic negative selection; naive cells were then positively selected on CD45RA, and the negative fraction formed the memory subset. Blood was obtained by leukapheresis, after which PBMCs were separated by Ficoll-Histopaque density gradient centrifugation and cryopreserved in liquid nitrogen vapor phase. Analytical flow cytometry was used to check the purity and quantity of every magnetically sorted T cell population. From each sorted fraction, genomic DNA was isolated and quantified by UV absorbance on a Nanodrop 2000c. From its cysteine to its phenylalanine, the CDR3 spans 17 amino acids. Only the CDR3 region is kept as DNA, spanning 51 bases read in frame from base 1. CDR1 and CDR2, per the germline V gene, are MGHRA and YSYEKL. The V end gives up 2 bases and the J end 5 bases, leaving 9 bases in the junction not matched to a gene.

TCR CDR3 regions were amplified from genomic DNA by multiplex PCR using the deep immunoSEQ assay. Genomic DNA extracted from each cell subset was distributed evenly over all wells of several immunoSEQ 96-well plates, and each plate served as one replicate. For sorted subsets, approximately 210 ng genomic DNA, equal to 30,000 or so T cell genomes, was loaded into each replicate PCR. The purified libraries were quantified using a Qubit 3.0 fluorometer, sized with a Bioanalyzer 2100, and then quantified again using the KAPA Library Quantification kit. Every immunoSEQ 96-well plate was sequenced on a separate single-read 150-cycle Illumina NextSeq 550 flow cell. On the authors' methods: Because the immunoSEQ output held only junctional sequences and lacked quality scores, the filtering could not match the filtering applied to full-length reads. Sequences were annotated with PyIR, a Python wrapper for IgBLAST v1.9, and V/J genes and CDR3 were assigned using IMGT germline references. Any read was removed if the V/J assignment was weak (E-value above 1e-6), the CDR3 was missing, or the read contained stop codons, out-of-frame junctions, or ambiguous translated residues. V3J clonotypes were defined by identical inferred V gene, J gene, and CDR3 amino acid sequence. Percentage overlap between repertoires was computed as shared unique clonotypes divided by the size of the smaller repertoire. Three approaches were used to assess repertoire richness: RTK rarefaction, the Chao1 estimator, and Recon v2.1 estimates of unobserved clonotypes. Generation probabilities were computed with OLGA for all TCRbeta clonotypes obtained by the gDNA method from several donors. TCRdb provides this immuneACCESS table in a form limited to in-frame rearrangements. Some clones are lacking; in checked studies, under half of them reflect an unresolved V gene, and why the rest are absent is not known. The D gene and trimming were derived from the DNA, and the V and J assignments and clone size from that table. Within this sample are fewer than 2.5 million clones, with 90% to 95% of them counted one time only. The top ten clonotypes cover more than 0.35% of the sample.

On the study overall, not on this receptor specifically: Across several donors, around 5% of naive CD4, more than 3% of naive CD8, about 2% of memory CD4, and under 0.45% of memory CD8 clonotypes were shared. Sampling was restricted to blood, and TCR repertoires in tissues likely differ from the TCR repertoires found in blood. Pairwise subsampling indicated that sequencing depth was expected to affect the degree of clonotype sharing among donors. Larger estimated clonotype richness was generally found for naive subsets than for memory subsets. The small number of donors limited the genetic and exposure-history diversity represented. Clonotypes shared by all four sorted-subset donors showed higher generation probabilities than non-shared clonotypes. Rarefaction of sorted-subset datasets indicated incomplete sequencing despite the large sequencing depth.

The chain employs TRBV4-1 and TRBJ2-2; TRBD1 agrees with 9 junctional bases. Material: naive CD4+ T cells from PBMCs. Per the publication, the cell subset or site label means: CD45RA+ positively selected. The receptor comes from a young man in good health. Some clones in this sample may be carry-over from other donors' samples. The DNA sequence is TGCGCCAGCAGCCAATTTACAGGGGGCGGATTTACCGGGGAGCTGTTTTTT. This sequence encodes CASSQFTGGGFTGELFF.